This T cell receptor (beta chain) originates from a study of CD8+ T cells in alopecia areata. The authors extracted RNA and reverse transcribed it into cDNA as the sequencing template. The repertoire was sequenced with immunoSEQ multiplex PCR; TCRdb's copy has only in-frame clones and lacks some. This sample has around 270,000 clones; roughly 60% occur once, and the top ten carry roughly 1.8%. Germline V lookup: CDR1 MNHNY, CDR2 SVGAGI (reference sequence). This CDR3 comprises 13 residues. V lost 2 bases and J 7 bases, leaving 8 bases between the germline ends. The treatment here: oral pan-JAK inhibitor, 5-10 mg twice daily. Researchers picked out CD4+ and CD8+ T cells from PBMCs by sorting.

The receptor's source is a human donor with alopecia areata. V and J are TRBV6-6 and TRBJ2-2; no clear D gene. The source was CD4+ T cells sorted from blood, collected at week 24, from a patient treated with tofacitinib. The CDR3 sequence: CASSYHQDGELFF. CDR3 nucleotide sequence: TGTGCCAGCAGTTACCATCAAGACGGGGAGCTGTTTTTT.